The TCR beta chain described here comes from a study of T cells after yellow fever vaccination. It was through 5'RACE template switching that TCR cDNA was made, with a universal primer site and UMIs added. One entry per CDR3 protein results from TCRdb running MiXCR on the 5' RACE reads. The sample shows hundreds of thousands of distinct CDR3 sequences, about 13% of them seen only once. A remark on this clonotype: What it recognizes is unknown.

Study-wide results and limits: Contaminating bulk clonotypes could be abundant in FACS-sorted repertoires. Most clones from primary vaccination resurfaced after the booster (about 95% CD4, over 75% CD8).

The sample here was PBMCs, taken on the day of the yellow fever booster vaccination. This receptor was identified in a young man who received the YFV17D yellow fever vaccine.

The CDR3 sequence is CASTIQDRAVGKNIQYF. CDR3 nucleotides: TGTGCCAGTACCATCCAGGACAGGGCGGTGGGCAAAAACATTCAGTACTTC. The chain combines TRBV19 with TRBJ2-4; 8 nucleotides agree with TRBD1. CDR3 size: 17 residues. Germline V gene data show CDR1 as LNHDA and CDR2 as SQIVND (reference sequence). V lost 7 bases, J lost 3 bases, and 14 bases stayed unmatched.